This TCR beta chain was recorded in a study of early T cells in non-severe SARS-CoV-2 infection. Ten or more counts support this clonotype. A single record per CDR3 protein comes from TCRdb applying MiXCR to the 5' RACE reads. Of around 40,000 distinct CDR3 sequences listed, roughly 5.7% are singletons. The sequenced sample was whole blood. The TCR was taken from an adult who was a healthcare worker with PCR-confirmed SARS-CoV-2 infection or an uninfected control (not recorded which).

The CDR3, as DNA: TGTGCCAGCGAAGAAGAGACCCAGTACTTC. As protein: CASEEETQYF. V and J are TRBV2 and TRBJ2-5; the D is unclear. The CDR3 consists of 10 residues. Germline values: CDR1 SNHLY, CDR2 FYNNEI. V was pared by 8 bases and J by 3 bases, with 4 bases between.